This T cell receptor beta chain was retrieved from a study of read filtering for tumor transcriptome and immune sequencing. This clonotype was counted ten times or more. A much bigger clone sits one base away, suggesting this may be a read error. The library was built from 400 ng RNA with molecular barcoded adaptors for alpha/delta and beta/gamma chains. TCRdb re-called the reads with MiXCR, one entry per CDR3 protein. The sample holds tens of thousands of distinct CDR3 sequences, around 21% seen once. The sequence was collected from a donor aged 40 or over with multiple myeloma. The sample taken for sequencing was a population of CD138-negative cells sorted from bone marrow.

The chain's CDR3 is CASGSVTGRDEQYF. CDR3 coding DNA: TGTGCTAGTGGTTCGGTAACAGGGCGGGACGAGCAGTACTTC. The V and J genes are TRBV12-5 and TRBJ2-7, with D possibly TRBD1 on 6 matching bases. V was trimmed by 4 bases and J by 5 bases, leaving 15 bases between them. Germline CDR1 LGHNT, CDR2 FRNRAP. CDR3 length: 14 residues.